Sequencing of this T cell receptor (beta chain) was carried out in a study of T cells in Graves' hyperthyroidism and ophthalmopathy. TCR beta CDR3 sequences were amplified from RNA transcripts. In the first-round RT-PCR of the TCR CDR3, the HTBI primer set was used. TCRdb re-derived calls from the multiplex PCR reads in MiXCR, one entry per CDR3 protein. Of about 400,000 distinct CDR3 sequences listed, over 10% are singletons. V lost 2 bases to trimming and J lost 0 bases, with 10 bases between them. This CDR3 region has 16 residues. In germline, CDR1 is MGHRA, CDR2 YSYEKL. The specimen sequenced was blood. The receptor was derived from a woman aged 18-29 years with Graves' hyperthyroidism. The chain has TRBV4-1 and TRBJ1-4, with D unclear. CDR3 sequence reads: CASSQPLFTTNEKLFF. CDR3 coding DNA: TGCGCCAGCAGCCAACCCCTTTTCACAACTAATGAAAAACTGTTTTTT.